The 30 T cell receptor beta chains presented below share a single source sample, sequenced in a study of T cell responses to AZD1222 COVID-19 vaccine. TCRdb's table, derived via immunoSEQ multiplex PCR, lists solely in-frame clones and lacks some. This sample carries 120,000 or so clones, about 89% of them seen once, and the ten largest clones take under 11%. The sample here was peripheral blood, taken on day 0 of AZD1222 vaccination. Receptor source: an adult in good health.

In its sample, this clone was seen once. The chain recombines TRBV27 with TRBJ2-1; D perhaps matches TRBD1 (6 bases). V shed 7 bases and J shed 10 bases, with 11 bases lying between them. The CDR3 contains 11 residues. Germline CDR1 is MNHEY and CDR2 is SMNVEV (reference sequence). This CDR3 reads CASKGGPEQFF. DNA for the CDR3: TGTGCCAGCAAAGGGGGACCGGAGCAGTTCTTC.

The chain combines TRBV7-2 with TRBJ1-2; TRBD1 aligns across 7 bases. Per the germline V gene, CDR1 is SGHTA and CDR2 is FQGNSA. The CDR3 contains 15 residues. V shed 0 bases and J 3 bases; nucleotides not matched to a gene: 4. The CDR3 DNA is TGTGCCAGCAGCTTAGCGAGGCAGGGGGACTATGGCTACACCTTC. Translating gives CASSLARQGDYGYTF.

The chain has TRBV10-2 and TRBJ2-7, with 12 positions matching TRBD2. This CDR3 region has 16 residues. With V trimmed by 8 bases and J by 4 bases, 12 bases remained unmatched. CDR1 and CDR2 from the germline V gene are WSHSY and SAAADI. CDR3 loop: CASRPTSGSFRYEQYF. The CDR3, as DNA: TGCGCCAGCCGCCCGACTAGCGGGAGTTTTCGGTACGAGCAGTACTTC.

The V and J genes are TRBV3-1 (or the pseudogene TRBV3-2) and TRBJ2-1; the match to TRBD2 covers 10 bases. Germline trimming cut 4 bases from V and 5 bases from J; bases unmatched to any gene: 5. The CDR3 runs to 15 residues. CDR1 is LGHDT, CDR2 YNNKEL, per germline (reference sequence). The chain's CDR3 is CASSLSGLAHNEQFF. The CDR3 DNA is TGTGCCAGCAGCCTTTCGGGACTAGCGCACAATGAGCAGTTCTTC.

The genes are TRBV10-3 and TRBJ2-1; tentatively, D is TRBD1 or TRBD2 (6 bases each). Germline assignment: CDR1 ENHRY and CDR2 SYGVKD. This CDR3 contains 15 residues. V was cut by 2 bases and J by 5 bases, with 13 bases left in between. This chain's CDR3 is CAISESGGTNNEQFF. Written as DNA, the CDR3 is TGTGCCATCAGTGAGAGTGGGGGGACAAACAATGAGCAGTTCTTC.

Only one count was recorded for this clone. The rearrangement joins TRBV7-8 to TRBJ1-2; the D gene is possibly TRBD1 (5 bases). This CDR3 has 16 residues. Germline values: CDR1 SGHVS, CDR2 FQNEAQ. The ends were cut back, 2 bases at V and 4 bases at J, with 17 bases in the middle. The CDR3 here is CASSLWSPGRRYGYTF. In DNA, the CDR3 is TGTGCCAGCAGCTTATGGAGTCCGGGGCGTCGCTATGGCTACACCTTC.

The CDR3 DNA reads as TGTGCCTGGAGTCAGACTTTTAATCAGCCCCAGCATTTT. Protein sequence: CAWSQTFNQPQHF. The chain employs TRBV30 and TRBJ1-5, with unresolved D. V dropped 2 bases and J dropped 4 bases, with 9 bases sitting between them. The CDR3 loop spans 13 amino acids. Germline values: CDR1 GTSNPN, CDR2 SVGIG (reference sequence). Full variable domain (rest looked up from reference TRBV30 and TRBJ1-5): SQTIHQWPATLVQPVGSPLSLECTVEGTSNPNLYWYRQAAGRGLQLLFYSVGIGQISSEVPQNLSASRPQDRQFILSSKKLLLSDSGFYLCAWSQTFNQPQHFGDGTRLSIL.

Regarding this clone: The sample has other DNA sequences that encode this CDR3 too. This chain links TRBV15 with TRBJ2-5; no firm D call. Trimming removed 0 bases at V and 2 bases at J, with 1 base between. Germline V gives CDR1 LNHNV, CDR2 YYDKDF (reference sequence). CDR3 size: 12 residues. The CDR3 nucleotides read TGTGCCACCAGCAGAGATCAAGAGACCCAGTACTTC. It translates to CATSRDQETQYF.

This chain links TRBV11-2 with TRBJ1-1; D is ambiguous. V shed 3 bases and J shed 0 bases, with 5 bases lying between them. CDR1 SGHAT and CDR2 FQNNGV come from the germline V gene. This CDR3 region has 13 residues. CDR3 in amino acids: CASSLELNTEAFF. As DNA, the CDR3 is TGTGCCAGCAGCTTGGAACTGAACACTGAAGCTTTCTTT.

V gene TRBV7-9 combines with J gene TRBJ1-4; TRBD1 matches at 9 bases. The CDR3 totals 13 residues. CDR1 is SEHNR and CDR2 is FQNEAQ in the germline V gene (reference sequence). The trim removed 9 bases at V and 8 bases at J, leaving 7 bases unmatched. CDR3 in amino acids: CASNRGLTEKLFF. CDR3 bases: TGTGCCAGTAACAGGGGGCTGACCGAAAAACTGTTTTTT.

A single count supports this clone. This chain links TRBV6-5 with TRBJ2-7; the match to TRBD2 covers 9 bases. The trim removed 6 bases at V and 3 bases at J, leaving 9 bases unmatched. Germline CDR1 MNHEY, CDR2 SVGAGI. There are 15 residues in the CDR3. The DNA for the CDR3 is TGTGCCAGCAGGAGGACCGGGACTAGCAGCTACGAGCAGTACTTC. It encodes CASRRTGTSSYEQYF.

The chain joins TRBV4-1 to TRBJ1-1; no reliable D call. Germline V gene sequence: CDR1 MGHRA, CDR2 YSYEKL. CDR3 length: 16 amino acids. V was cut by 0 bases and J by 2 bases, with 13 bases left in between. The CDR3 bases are TGCGCCAGCAGCCAAGAGACCGTTATGATAAACACTGAAGCTTTCTTT. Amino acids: CASSQETVMINTEAFF.

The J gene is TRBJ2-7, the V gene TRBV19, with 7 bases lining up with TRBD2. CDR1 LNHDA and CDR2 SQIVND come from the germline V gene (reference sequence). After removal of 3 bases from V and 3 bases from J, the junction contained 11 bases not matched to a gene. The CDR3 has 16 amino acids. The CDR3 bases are TGTGCCAGTAGTATGGGTTGGGGAGGGTTGAGCTACGAGCAGTACTTC. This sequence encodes CASSMGWGGLSYEQYF.

The CDR3 is CASIIGQGGTEAFF. CDR3 sequence (DNA): TGTGCCAGTATTATCGGACAGGGGGGAACTGAAGCTTTCTTT. V gene TRBV19 combines with J gene TRBJ1-1; 10 bases map to TRBD1. Per germline, CDR1 LNHDA and CDR2 SQIVND (reference sequence). This CDR3 region has 14 residues. Unmatched junction bases numbered 7, after V lost 7 bases and J lost 5 bases.

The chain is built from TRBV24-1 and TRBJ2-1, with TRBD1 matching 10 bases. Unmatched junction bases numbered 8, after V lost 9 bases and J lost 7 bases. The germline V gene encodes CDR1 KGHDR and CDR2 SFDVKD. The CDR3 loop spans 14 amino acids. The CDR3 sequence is CATRGTGEVNEQFF. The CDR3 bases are TGTGCCACCCGAGGGACAGGGGAAGTGAATGAGCAGTTCTTC.

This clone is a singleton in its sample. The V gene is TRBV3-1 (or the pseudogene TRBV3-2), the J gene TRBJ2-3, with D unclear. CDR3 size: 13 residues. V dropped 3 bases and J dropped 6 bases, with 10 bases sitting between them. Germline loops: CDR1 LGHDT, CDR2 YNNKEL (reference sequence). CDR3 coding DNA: TGTGCCAGCAGCCAGGACCTTCCGGATACGCAGTATTTT. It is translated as CASSQDLPDTQYF.

CDR3 sequence: CASSFRLAGVNNEQFF. The CDR3 nucleotides read TGTGCCAGCAGCTTCAGACTAGCGGGAGTAAACAATGAGCAGTTCTTC. The chain employs TRBV7-9 and TRBJ2-1; 12 nucleotides align to TRBD2. Germline V gene sequence: CDR1 SEHNR, CDR2 FQNEAQ (reference sequence). This CDR3 comprises 16 residues. V dropped 3 bases and J dropped 5; count of bases not matched to a gene: 5.

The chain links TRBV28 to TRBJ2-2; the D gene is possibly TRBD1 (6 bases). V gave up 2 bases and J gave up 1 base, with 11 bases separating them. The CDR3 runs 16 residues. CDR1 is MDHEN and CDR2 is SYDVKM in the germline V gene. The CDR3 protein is CASSLSAQGNTGELFF. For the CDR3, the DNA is TGTGCCAGCAGTTTAAGTGCACAGGGGAACACCGGGGAGCTGTTTTTT.

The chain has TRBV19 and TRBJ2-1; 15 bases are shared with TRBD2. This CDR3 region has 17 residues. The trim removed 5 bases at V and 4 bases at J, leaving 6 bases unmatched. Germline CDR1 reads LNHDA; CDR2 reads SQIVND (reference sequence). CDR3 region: CASSEGLAGGEYNEQFF. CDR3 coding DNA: TGTGCCAGTAGTGAAGGACTAGCGGGAGGGGAGTACAATGAGCAGTTCTTC.

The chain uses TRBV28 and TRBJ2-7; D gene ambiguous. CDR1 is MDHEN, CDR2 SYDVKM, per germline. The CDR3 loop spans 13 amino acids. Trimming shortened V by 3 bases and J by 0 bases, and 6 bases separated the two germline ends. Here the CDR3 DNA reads TGTGCCAGCAGTTTGGTGAGCTCCTACGAGCAGTACTTC. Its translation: CASSLVSSYEQYF.

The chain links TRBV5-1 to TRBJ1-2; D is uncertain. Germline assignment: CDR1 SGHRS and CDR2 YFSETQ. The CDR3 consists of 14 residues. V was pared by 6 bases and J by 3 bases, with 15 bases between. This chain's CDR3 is CASTISGEDYGYTF. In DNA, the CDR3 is TGCGCCAGCACGATTTCGGGAGAGGACTATGGCTACACCTTC.

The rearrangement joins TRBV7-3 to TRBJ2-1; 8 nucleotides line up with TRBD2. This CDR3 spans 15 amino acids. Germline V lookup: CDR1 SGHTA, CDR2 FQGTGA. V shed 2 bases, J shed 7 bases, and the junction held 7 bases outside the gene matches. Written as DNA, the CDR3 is TGTGCCAGCAGCTTAGACGGGAGGGCCAAGAATGAGCAGTTCTTC. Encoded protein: CASSLDGRAKNEQFF.

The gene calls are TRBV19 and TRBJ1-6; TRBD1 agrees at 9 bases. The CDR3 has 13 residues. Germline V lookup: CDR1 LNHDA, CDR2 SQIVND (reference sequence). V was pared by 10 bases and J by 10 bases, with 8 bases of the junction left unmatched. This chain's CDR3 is CATRDRVGSPLHF. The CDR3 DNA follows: TGTGCCACCAGGGACAGGGTCGGCTCACCCCTCCACTTT.

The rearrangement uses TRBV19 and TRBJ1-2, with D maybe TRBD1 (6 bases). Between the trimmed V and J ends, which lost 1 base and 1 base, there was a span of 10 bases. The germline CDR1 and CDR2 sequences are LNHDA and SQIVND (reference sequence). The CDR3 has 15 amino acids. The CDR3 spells CASSIVGGRNYGYTF. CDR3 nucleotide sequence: TGTGCCAGTAGTATAGTCGGGGGCCGTAACTATGGCTACACCTTC.

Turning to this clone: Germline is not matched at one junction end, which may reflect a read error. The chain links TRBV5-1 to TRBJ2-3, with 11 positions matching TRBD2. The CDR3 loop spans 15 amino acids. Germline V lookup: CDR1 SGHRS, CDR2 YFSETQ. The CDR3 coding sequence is TGCGCCTGCAGACCGACTAGCGGGGCACGGGATACGCAGTATTTT. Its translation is CACRPTSGARDTQYF.

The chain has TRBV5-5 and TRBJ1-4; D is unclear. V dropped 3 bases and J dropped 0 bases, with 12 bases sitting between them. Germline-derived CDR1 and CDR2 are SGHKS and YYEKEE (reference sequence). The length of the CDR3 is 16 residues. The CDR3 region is CASSSLAGATNEKLFF. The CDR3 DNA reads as TGTGCCAGCAGCTCTTTAGCCGGGGCAACTAATGAAAAACTGTTTTTT.

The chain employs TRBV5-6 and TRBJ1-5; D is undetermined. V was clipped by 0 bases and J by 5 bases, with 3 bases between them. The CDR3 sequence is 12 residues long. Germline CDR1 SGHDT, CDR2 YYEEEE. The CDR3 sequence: CASSLVDQPQHF. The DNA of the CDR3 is TGTGCCAGCAGCTTGGTGGATCAGCCCCAGCATTTT.

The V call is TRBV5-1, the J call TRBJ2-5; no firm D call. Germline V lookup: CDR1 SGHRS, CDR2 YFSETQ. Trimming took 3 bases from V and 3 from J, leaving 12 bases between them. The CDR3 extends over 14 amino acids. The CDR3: CASSSGRTEETQYF. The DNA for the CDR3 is TGCGCCAGCAGCTCTGGAAGGACCGAAGAGACCCAGTACTTC.

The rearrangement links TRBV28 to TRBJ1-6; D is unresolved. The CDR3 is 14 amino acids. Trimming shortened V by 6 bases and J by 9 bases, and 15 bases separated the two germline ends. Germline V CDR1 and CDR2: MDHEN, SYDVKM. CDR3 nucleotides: TGTGCCAGCAGCTCATCGCGGGAGGGTTCACCCCTCCACTTT. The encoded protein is CASSSSREGSPLHF.

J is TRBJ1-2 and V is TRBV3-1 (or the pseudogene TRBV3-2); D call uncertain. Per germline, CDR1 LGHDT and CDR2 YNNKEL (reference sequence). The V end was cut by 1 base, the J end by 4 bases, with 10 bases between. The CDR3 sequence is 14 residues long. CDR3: CASSQARASYGYTF. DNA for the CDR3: TGTGCCAGCAGCCAAGCGAGGGCCAGCTATGGCTACACCTTC.